The rows below give T cell receptor beta chains drawn from one sample of a study of response to subunit inactivated influenza vaccine. TCRdb analysed the RT-PCR reads with MiXCR anew, one entry per CDR3 protein. The sample carries about 480,000 distinct CDR3 sequences, over 9.5% recorded once. The sample in question was PBMCs from blood, obtained roughly 47 days after vaccination. All receptors come from a man aged 45-65 years who received an inactivated influenza vaccine. Both conserved end residues are part of each CDR3. The order of the fields is D gene, V gene, clone size, J gene, CDR3 DNA, CDR3 protein. The D gene is left open where the match is weak. Only some rows state a clone size, as once, few, many or a class for expanded clones.

D: TRBD2
V: TRBV9
size: few
J: TRBJ2-3
DNA: TGTGCCAGCAGCCTTAGGGGCGGGAGGAGCACAGATACGCAGTATTTT
CDR3: CASSLRGGRSTDTQYF

D: TRBD2
V: TRBV6-2/TRBV6-3
size: few
J: TRBJ2-7
DNA: TGTGCCAGCAGTTACGGGGAGCGGGGGAGTTACTACGAGCAGTACTTC
CDR3: CASSYGERGSYYEQYF

D: .
V: TRBV4-3
size: .
J: TRBJ2-1
DNA: TGCGCCAGCAGCCAAGATAGGGAACAGGGTACCTACAATGAGCAGTTCTTC
CDR3: CASSQDREQGTYNEQFF

D: .
V: TRBV10-3
size: few
J: TRBJ1-3
DNA: TGTGCCATCAGTGATCCCCCCGGCGCAGATCGACCCCTGGTAAACACCATATATTTT
CDR3: CAISDPPGADRPLVNTIYF

D: TRBD1
V: TRBV27
size: few
J: TRBJ2-1
DNA: TGTGCCAGCAGTTGGGGACAGGGAATGAACAATGAGCAGTTCTTC
CDR3: CASSWGQGMNNEQFF

D: .
V: TRBV7-2
size: .
J: TRBJ1-5
DNA: TGTGCCAGCAGCTCACTGGGGCCAATCGATAGCAATCAGCCCCAGCATTTT
CDR3: CASSSLGPIDSNQPQHF

D: .
V: TRBV12-3/TRBV12-4
size: .
J: TRBJ1-1
DNA: TGTGCCAGCACGGGGCTGAGGGACACTGAAGCTTTCTTT
CDR3: CASTGLRDTEAFF

D: .
V: TRBV10-3
size: many
J: TRBJ1-3
DNA: TGTGCCATCAGTGAGGGGTCTGGAAACACCATATATTTT
CDR3: CAISEGSGNTIYF

D: TRBD1
V: TRBV6-5
size: few
J: TRBJ1-5
DNA: TGTGCCAGCAGTTCCCGGGACAGGGAAGGCAATCAGCCCCAGCATTTT
CDR3: CASSSRDREGNQPQHF

D: .
V: TRBV27
size: few
J: TRBJ2-7
DNA: TGTGCCAGCAGTCCCTTGATGGGAGGCGAGCAGTACTTC
CDR3: CASSPLMGGEQYF

D: TRBD2
V: TRBV10-3
size: .
J: TRBJ2-7
DNA: TGTGCCATCTCCGAAGGGTCTTTGAGGCTAGCGGGAGGGCGAGACTACGAGCAGTACTTC
CDR3: CAISEGSLRLAGGRDYEQYF

D: TRBD2
V: TRBV4-3
size: few
J: TRBJ2-1
DNA: TGCGCCAGCAGCCAAAAAGCGGGGGCGGGGTACAATGAGCAGTTCTTC
CDR3: CASSQKAGAGYNEQFF

D: TRBD1
V: TRBV12-3/TRBV12-4
size: .
J: TRBJ2-5
DNA: TGTGCCAGCAGGAATAACAGGGGAGAGACCCAGTACTTC
CDR3: CASRNNRGETQYF

D: .
V: TRBV11-2
size: few
J: TRBJ2-7
DNA: TGTGCCAGCAGCTTTGGGACCACCTCCTACGAGCAGTACTTC
CDR3: CASSFGTTSYEQYF

D: TRBD2
V: TRBV20-1
size: .
J: TRBJ2-5
DNA: TGCAGTGCTAGATTGGCGGGAGCCCGGGAGACCCAGTACTTC
CDR3: CSARLAGARETQYF

D: .
V: TRBV18
size: .
J: TRBJ2-1
DNA: TGTGCCAGCTCACCACCGGTAGCGAGACATTACAATGAGCAGTTCTTC
CDR3: CASSPPVARHYNEQFF

D: TRBD2
V: TRBV27
size: .
J: TRBJ2-5
DNA: TGTGCCACGGGGGGGATCGGAGAGACCCAGTACTTC
CDR3: CATGGIGETQYF

D: .
V: TRBV11-2
size: many
J: TRBJ1-5
DNA: TGTGCCAGCAGCTGGGGGACCGAACAGCCCCAGCATTTT
CDR3: CASSWGTEQPQHF

D: TRBD2
V: TRBV5-1
size: .
J: TRBJ2-7
DNA: TGCGCCAGCAGCTGGCTCAGCGGGGCGCTCCCGTACTTC
CDR3: CASSWLSGALPYF

D: .
V: TRBV6-6
size: many
J: TRBJ2-5
DNA: TGTGCCAGCTGGGCCTTTGAGACCCAGTACTTC
CDR3: CASWAFETQYF

D: .
V: TRBV15
size: .
J: TRBJ1-4
DNA: TGTGCCACCAGCAGAGACCATGGTGGGGGGCCGGAAAAACTGTTTTTT
CDR3: CATSRDHGGGPEKLFF

D: .
V: TRBV6-5
size: .
J: TRBJ2-1
DNA: TGTGCCAGCAGTTACGAACCCCCGAGCTCCTACAATGAGCAGTTCTTC
CDR3: CASSYEPPSSYNEQFF

D: .
V: TRBV28
size: .
J: TRBJ2-1
DNA: TGTGCCAGCAGTCTCTACCCCGGAAAATCGGGTGAGCAGTTCTTC
CDR3: CASSLYPGKSGEQFF

D: .
V: TRBV7-6
size: .
J: TRBJ2-1
DNA: TGTGCCAGCAGCTTAGTTGGTCGGGGCGAGCAGTTCTTC
CDR3: CASSLVGRGEQFF

D: TRBD2
V: TRBV7-2
size: .
J: TRBJ2-7
DNA: TGTGCCAGCAGCTCGGATCTAGCGGGAGGTTACGAGCAGTACTTC
CDR3: CASSSDLAGGYEQYF

D: TRBD1
V: TRBV7-2
size: .
J: TRBJ2-3
DNA: TGTGCCAGCAGCCATGACAGGGGGAGGCCAGATACGCAGTATTTT
CDR3: CASSHDRGRPDTQYF

D: .
V: TRBV6-2/TRBV6-3
size: many
J: TRBJ1-2
DNA: TGTGCCAGCAGCTACGACGGACATGGCTACACCTTC
CDR3: CASSYDGHGYTF

D: .
V: TRBV6-1
size: .
J: TRBJ2-3
DNA: TGTGCCAGCACACCATTGGGCGGGGGCACAGATACGCAGTATTTT
CDR3: CASTPLGGGTDTQYF

D: .
V: TRBV7-9
size: .
J: TRBJ2-3
DNA: TGTGCCAGCAGCTTAGTTATGTCAGATACGCAGTATTTT
CDR3: CASSLVMSDTQYF

D: .
V: TRBV6-2/TRBV6-3
size: few
J: TRBJ1-2
DNA: TGTGCCAGCAGTTCGCAAAACAGACAAGGTACCTTC
CDR3: CASSSQNRQGTF

D: .
V: TRBV24-1
size: many
J: TRBJ2-2
DNA: TGTGCCACCAGTGATATTTCTAGCAGCGTGGCCGGGGAGCTGTTTTTT
CDR3: CATSDISSSVAGELFF

D: TRBD2
V: TRBV11-2
size: .
J: TRBJ2-3
DNA: TGTGCCAGCAGCTTAGGGGGCGGGGGAGGAAGGAATACGCAGTATTTT
CDR3: CASSLGGGGGRNTQYF

D: .
V: TRBV6-5
size: many
J: TRBJ2-5
DNA: TGTGCCACAGGCGGGGTCGGAGAGACCCAGTACTTC
CDR3: CATGGVGETQYF

D: TRBD1
V: TRBV5-1
size: .
J: TRBJ2-7
DNA: TGCGCCAGCAGCTTCATGGACAGGTACTACGAGCAGTACTTC
CDR3: CASSFMDRYYEQYF

D: .
V: TRBV4-2
size: few
J: TRBJ2-7
DNA: TGTGCCAGCAGCCAAGATTCGGGCATCGGGTACAGGAGTGGGCGGCAGTACTTC
CDR3: CASSQDSGIGYRSGRQYF

D: .
V: TRBV29-1
size: many
J: TRBJ2-2
DNA: TGCAGCGTAAAGGGACTGAACACCGGGGAGCTGTTTTTT
CDR3: CSVKGLNTGELFF

D: TRBD1
V: TRBV24-1
size: many
J: TRBJ2-3
DNA: TGTGCCACGAGGGACAGTGGGGAGACTGATACGCAGTATTTT
CDR3: CATRDSGETDTQYF

D: .
V: TRBV21-1
size: many
J: TRBJ2-7
DNA: TGTGCCAGCAGCCCCCCCGGAGAAAGGGTTGACGAGCAGTACTTC
CDR3: CASSPPGERVDEQYF

D: TRBD1
V: TRBV20-1
size: .
J: TRBJ2-7
DNA: TGCAGTGCGGGCCCCGGGACAGCCTACGAGCAGTACTTC
CDR3: CSAGPGTAYEQYF

D: TRBD2
V: TRBV11-1
size: many
J: TRBJ2-1
DNA: TGTGCCAGCAGCCAACGGCTAGCGGGTCAGAGGGGTGAGCAGTTCTTC
CDR3: CASSQRLAGQRGEQFF